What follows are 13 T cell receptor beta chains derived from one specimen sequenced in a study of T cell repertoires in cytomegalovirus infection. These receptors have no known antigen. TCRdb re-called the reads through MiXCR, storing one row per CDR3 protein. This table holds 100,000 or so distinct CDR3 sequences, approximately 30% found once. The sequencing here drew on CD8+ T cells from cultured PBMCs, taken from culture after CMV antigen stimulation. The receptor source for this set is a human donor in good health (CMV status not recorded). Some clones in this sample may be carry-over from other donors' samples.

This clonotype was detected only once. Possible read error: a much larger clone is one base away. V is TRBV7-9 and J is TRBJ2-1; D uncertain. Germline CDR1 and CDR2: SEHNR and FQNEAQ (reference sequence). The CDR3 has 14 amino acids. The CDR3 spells CASSLDFNINGQFF. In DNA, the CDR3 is TGTGCCAGCAGCTTAGATTTTAATATCAATGGGCAGTTCTTC.

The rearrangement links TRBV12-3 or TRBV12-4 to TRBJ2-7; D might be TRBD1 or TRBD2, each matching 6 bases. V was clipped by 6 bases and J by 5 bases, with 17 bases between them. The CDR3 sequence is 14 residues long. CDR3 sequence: CASSAGHLKNEQYF. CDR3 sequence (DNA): TGTGCCAGCAGCGCGGGACACCTGAAGAACGAGCAGTACTTC.

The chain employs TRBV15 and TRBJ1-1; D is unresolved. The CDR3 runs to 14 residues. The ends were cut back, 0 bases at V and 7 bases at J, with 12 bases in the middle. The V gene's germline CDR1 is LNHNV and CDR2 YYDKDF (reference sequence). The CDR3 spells CATSRDEGRYEAFF. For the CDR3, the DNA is TGTGCCACCAGCAGAGATGAGGGCCGCTATGAAGCTTTCTTT.

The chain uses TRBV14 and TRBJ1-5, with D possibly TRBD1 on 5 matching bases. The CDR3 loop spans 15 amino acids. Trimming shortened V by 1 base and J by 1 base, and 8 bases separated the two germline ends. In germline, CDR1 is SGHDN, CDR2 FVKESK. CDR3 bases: TGTGCCAGCAGCCAAGGGGGCATAAGCAATCAGCCCCAGCATTTT. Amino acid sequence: CASSQGGISNQPQHF. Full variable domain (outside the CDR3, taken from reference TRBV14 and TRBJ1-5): EAGVTQFPSHSVIEKGQTVTLRCDPISGHDNLYWYRRVMGKEIKFLLHFVKESKQDESGMPNNRFLAERTGGTYSTLKVQPAELEDSGVYFCASSQGGISNQPQHFGDGTRLSIL.

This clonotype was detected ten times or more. CDR3 in DNA: TGCGCCAGCAGCCTTCAGCGGGGGGGCCTCTCAGATACGCAGTATTTT. Protein sequence: CASSLQRGGLSDTQYF. The chain carries TRBV5-1 and TRBJ2-3; 10 bases map to TRBD2. This CDR3 is built from 16 residues. Germline V gives CDR1 SGHRS, CDR2 YFSETQ. The V and J ends lost 4 bases and 4 bases, in that order; junction bases with no gene match: 9.

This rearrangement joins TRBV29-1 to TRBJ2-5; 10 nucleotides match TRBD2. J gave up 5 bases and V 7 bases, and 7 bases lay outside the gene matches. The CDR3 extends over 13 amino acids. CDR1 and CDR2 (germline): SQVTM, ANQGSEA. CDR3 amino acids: CSGVAGGGETQYF. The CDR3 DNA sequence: TGCAGCGGGGTAGCGGGGGGCGGGGAGACCCAGTACTTC.

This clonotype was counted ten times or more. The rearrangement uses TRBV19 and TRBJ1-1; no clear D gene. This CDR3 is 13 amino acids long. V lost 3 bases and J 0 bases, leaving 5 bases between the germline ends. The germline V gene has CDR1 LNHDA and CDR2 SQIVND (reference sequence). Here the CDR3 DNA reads TGTGCCAGTAGTATCACACTGAACACTGAAGCTTTCTTT. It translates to CASSITLNTEAFF.

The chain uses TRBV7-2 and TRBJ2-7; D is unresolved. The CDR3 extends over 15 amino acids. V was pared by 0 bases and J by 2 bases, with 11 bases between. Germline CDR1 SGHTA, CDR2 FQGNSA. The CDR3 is CASSLAVVTTYEQYF. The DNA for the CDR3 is TGTGCCAGCAGCTTAGCAGTTGTCACCACCTACGAGCAGTACTTC.

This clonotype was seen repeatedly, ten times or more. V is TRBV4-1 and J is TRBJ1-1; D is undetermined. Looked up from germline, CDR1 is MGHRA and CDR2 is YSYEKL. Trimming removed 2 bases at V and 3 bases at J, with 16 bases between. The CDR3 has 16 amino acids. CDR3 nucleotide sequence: TGCGCCAGCAGCCAACCCCGGGCAGGCGGTCACACTGAAGCTTTCTTT. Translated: CASSQPRAGGHTEAFF.

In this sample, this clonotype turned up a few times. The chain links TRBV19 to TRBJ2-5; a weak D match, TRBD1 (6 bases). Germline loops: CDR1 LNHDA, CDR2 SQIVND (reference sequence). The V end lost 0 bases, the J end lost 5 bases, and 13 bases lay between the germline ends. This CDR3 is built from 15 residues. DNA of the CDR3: TGTGCCAGTAGTATAGACCTGACAGGATCGGAGACCCAGTACTTC. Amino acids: CASSIDLTGSETQYF.

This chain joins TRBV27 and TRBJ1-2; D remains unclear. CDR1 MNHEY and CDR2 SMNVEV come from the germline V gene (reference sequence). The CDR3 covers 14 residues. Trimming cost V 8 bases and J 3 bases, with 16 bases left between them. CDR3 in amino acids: CASSQRWADYGYTF. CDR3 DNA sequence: TGTGCCAGCTCTCAAAGGTGGGCTGACTATGGCTACACCTTC.

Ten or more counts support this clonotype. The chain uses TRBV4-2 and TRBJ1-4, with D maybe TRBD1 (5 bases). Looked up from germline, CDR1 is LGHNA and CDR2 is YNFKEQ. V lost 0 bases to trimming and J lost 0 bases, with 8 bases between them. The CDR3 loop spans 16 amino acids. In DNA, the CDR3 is TGTGCCAGCAGCCAAGATACGACAGCAACTAATGAAAAACTGTTTTTT. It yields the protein CASSQDTTATNEKLFF.

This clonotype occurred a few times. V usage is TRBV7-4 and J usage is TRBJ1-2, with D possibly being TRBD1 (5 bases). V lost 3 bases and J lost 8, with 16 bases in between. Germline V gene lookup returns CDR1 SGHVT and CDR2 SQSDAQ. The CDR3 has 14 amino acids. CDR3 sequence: CASSLTIGGTGYTF. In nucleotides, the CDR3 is TGTGCCAGCAGCTTGACAATTGGGGGGACCGGCTACACCTTC.